These 20 T cell receptor beta chains were sequenced from one sample in a study of OX40 agonist ivuxolimab in advanced cancers. The library was generated by the immunoSEQ multiplex PCR assay. The clones in this table, taken by TCRdb from immuneACCESS, are in-frame only. Not every clone is retained; where verified, under half of the shortfall comes from an unresolved V gene, and the cause of the rest is unknown. The table for this sample lists about 70,000 clones; about 94% of them were counted only once. 6% to 8% of the sample goes to the ten largest clones. The sample consisted of CD4+ or CD8+ T cells sorted from blood, taken in a trial of the OX40 agonist ivuxolimab. The receptors were sampled from an adult with an advanced solid tumor such as melanoma, head and neck, liver or kidney cancer.

The gene calls are TRBV25-1 and TRBJ2-5; 9 bases are a match to TRBD2. CDR1 is MGHDK and CDR2 is SYGVNS in the germline V gene. This CDR3 region has 15 residues. The V gene end was trimmed by 4 bases and the J gene end by 1 base; junction bases not matched to a gene: 4. DNA of the CDR3: TGTGCCAGCAGTGGCTATAGCGGGAGCCAAGAGACCCAGTACTTC. This encodes CASSGYSGSQETQYF. The whole variable domain, remainder taken from reference TRBV25-1 and TRBJ2-5, is EADIYQTPRYLVIGTGKKITLECSQTMGHDKMYWYQQDPGMELHLIHYSYGVNSTEKGDLSSESTVSRIRTEHFPLTLESARPSHTSQYLCASSGYSGSQETQYFGPGTRLLVL.

V and J are TRBV25-1 and TRBJ2-7; 7 nucleotides agree with TRBD1. Germline CDR1 is MGHDK and CDR2 is SYGVNS. The CDR3 consists of 17 residues. V shed 2 bases, J shed 2 bases, and the junction held 12 bases outside the gene matches. DNA of the CDR3: TGTGCCAGCAGTGAAGGCTACAGGGGACAGCCAGCCTACGAGCAGTACTTC. Encoded protein: CASSEGYRGQPAYEQYF.

This chain links TRBV13 with TRBJ1-1; TRBD1 is a possible D gene (5 bases). The length of the CDR3 is 13 residues. With 3 bases removed from V and 1 base from J, the gap between germline ends came to 6 bases. Germline-derived CDR1 and CDR2 are PRHDT and FYEKMQ (reference sequence). Written as DNA, the CDR3 is TGTGCCAGCAGCTTTAGGGGGAACACTGAAGCTTTCTTT. It yields the protein CASSFRGNTEAFF.

The V and J genes are TRBV7-7 and TRBJ2-7, with TRBD2 matching over 10 bases. Germline CDR1 and CDR2: SSHAT and FNYEAQ (reference sequence). Germline trimming cut 5 bases from V and 3 bases from J; bases unmatched to any gene: 4. This CDR3 spans 14 amino acids. DNA of the CDR3: TGTGCCAGCAGCCCGGGACTAGCGTTCTACGAGCAGTACTTC. It translates to CASSPGLAFYEQYF.

This chain links TRBV10-3 with TRBJ2-7, with D perhaps TRBD1 or TRBD2 (5 bases each). The CDR3 is 15 amino acids. From germline, CDR1 is ENHRY and CDR2 SYGVKD. V lost 1 base and J lost 6, with 16 bases in between. This chain's CDR3 is CAISEYRGPQGEQYF. CDR3 DNA sequence: TGTGCCATCAGTGAGTACCGGGGACCGCAGGGCGAGCAGTACTTC.

The rearrangement links TRBV10-3 to TRBJ2-1, with unresolved D. The germline CDR1 and CDR2 sequences are ENHRY and SYGVKD. The CDR3 contains 15 residues. V was cut by 0 bases and J by 5 bases, with 11 bases left in between. CDR3 loop: CAISESMLGDNEQFF. In DNA form, the CDR3 reads TGTGCCATCAGTGAGTCGATGTTGGGTGACAATGAGCAGTTCTTC.

The chain has TRBV13 and TRBJ1-6, with D hard to call. The CDR3 is 17 residues long. V lost 5 bases, J lost 6 bases, and 20 bases lay in between. Germline loops: CDR1 PRHDT, CDR2 FYEKMQ (reference sequence). The CDR3 DNA sequence: TGTGCCAGCAGCGCCCAAGGCAGCGCCCTAGGTAATTCACCCCTCCACTTT. It translates to CASSAQGSALGNSPLHF.

The genes are TRBV7-6 and TRBJ2-7; D may match TRBD1 or TRBD2 (5 bases each). CDR3 size: 15 residues. Germline CDR1 SGHVS, CDR2 FNYEAQ. V lost 4 bases to trimming and J lost 0 bases, with 13 bases between them. CDR3 nucleotides: TGTGCCAGCAGCTCAGGGAGTGGGAGCTCCTACGAGCAGTACTTC. This translates into CASSSGSGSSYEQYF.

The genes are TRBV4-2 and TRBJ2-2; the match to TRBD2 covers 9 bases. From germline, CDR1 is LGHNA and CDR2 YNFKEQ. The CDR3 extends over 17 amino acids. After removal of 0 bases from V and 7 bases from J, the junction contained 9 bases not matched to a gene. CDR3 nucleotide sequence: TGTGCCAGCAGCCAAGATGCCAGCGGGGGGCTTAACGGGGAGCTGTTTTTT. Its protein product is CASSQDASGGLNGELFF.

V is TRBV19 and J is TRBJ2-1; a weak D match, TRBD1 (7 bases). The CDR3 covers 16 residues. Trimming cost V 7 bases and J 0 bases, with 16 bases left between them. CDR1 LNHDA and CDR2 SQIVND come from the germline V gene (reference sequence). Here the CDR3 DNA reads TGTGCCAGTAACAGGGGCGGGGAGTACTCCTACAATGAGCAGTTCTTC. This sequence encodes CASNRGGEYSYNEQFF.

J is TRBJ1-1 and V is TRBV4-3; D is perhaps TRBD1 (6 bases). From germline, CDR1 is LGHNA and CDR2 YSLEER. This CDR3 contains 15 residues. Between the trimmed V and J ends, which lost 1 base and 8 bases, there was a span of 17 bases. CDR3 residues: CASSQGTVAGPEAFF. The CDR3 bases are TGCGCCAGCAGCCAAGGGACAGTTGCTGGGCCCGAAGCTTTCTTT.

In its sample, this clone was seen a few times. CDR3 DNA sequence: TGTGCCAGCAGCCCCGAGGGACAGGGCAATTCACCCCTCCACTTT. Its protein product is CASSPEGQGNSPLHF. This chain links TRBV13 with TRBJ1-6; 9 bases line up with TRBD1. The CDR3 sequence is 15 residues long. V shed 5 bases and J 7 bases; nucleotides not matched to a gene: 6. In germline, CDR1 is PRHDT, CDR2 FYEKMQ (reference sequence).

This rearrangement joins TRBV7-9 to TRBJ2-7; a weak D match, TRBD2 (5 bases). V was shortened by 4 bases and J by 7 bases, with 11 bases between the two germline ends. CDR3 length: 12 residues. From germline, CDR1 is SEHNR and CDR2 FQNEAQ (reference sequence). The CDR3 region is CASSSESGEQYF. CDR3 nucleotide sequence: TGTGCCAGCAGCTCCGAGTCGGGGGAGCAGTACTTC.

The chain joins TRBV2 to TRBJ1-1, with 9 bases that match TRBD1. From germline, CDR1 is SNHLY and CDR2 FYNNEI. This CDR3 is built from 15 residues. J gave up 5 bases and V 9 bases, and 13 bases lay outside the gene matches. The CDR3 sequence is CARRGRDRGRTEAFF. The CDR3 nucleotides are TGTGCCAGGAGAGGACGAGACAGGGGGAGGACTGAAGCTTTCTTT.

The chain uses TRBV19 and TRBJ2-7; 8 nucleotides match TRBD1. This CDR3 comprises 14 residues. Germline trimming cut 5 bases from V and 3 bases from J; bases unmatched to any gene: 6. In germline, CDR1 is LNHDA, CDR2 SQIVND (reference sequence). CDR3 sequence: CASSPGQGIYEQYF. CDR3 sequence (DNA): TGTGCCAGTAGTCCCGGACAGGGAATCTACGAGCAGTACTTC.

J is TRBJ2-5 and V is TRBV5-4; TRBD1 aligns across 7 bases. CDR3 length: 14 amino acids. Per the germline V gene, CDR1 is SGHNT and CDR2 is YYREEE (reference sequence). V lost 4 bases to trimming and J lost 14 bases; unmatched junction nucleotides: 17. CDR3 protein: CASSLTSGQDPQYF. The CDR3 bases are TGTGCCAGCAGCCTTACGTCAGGACAGGACCCTCAATACTTC.

The chain has TRBV7-9 and TRBJ1-6; 10 bases are shared with TRBD1. There are 15 residues in the CDR3. Germline assignment: CDR1 SEHNR and CDR2 FQNEAQ (reference sequence). The V gene end was trimmed by 5 bases and the J gene end by 9 bases; junction bases not matched to a gene: 7. The CDR3 nucleotides read TGTGCCAGCAGCGCCCGACAGGGGGCAGGTTCACCCCTCCACTTT. As protein: CASSARQGAGSPLHF.

This chain links TRBV27 with TRBJ2-2, with D possibly TRBD2 on 7 matching bases. Trimming stripped 0 bases from V and 6 bases from J, with 14 bases between. The CDR3 runs 16 residues. Germline values: CDR1 MNHEY, CDR2 SMNVEV (reference sequence). The CDR3 sequence is CASSLSRGGASGELFF. CDR3 DNA sequence: TGTGCCAGCAGTTTATCACGAGGGGGGGCCTCCGGGGAGCTGTTTTTT.

The chain carries TRBV11-2 and TRBJ2-7, with 11 bases matching TRBD2. This CDR3 has 17 residues. Per the germline V gene, CDR1 is SGHAT and CDR2 is FQNNGV. V lost 0 bases to trimming and J lost 3 bases; unmatched junction nucleotides: 7. In DNA, the CDR3 is TGTGCCAGCAGCTTAGATTCTAGCGGGGGGTCCCGCTACGAGCAGTACTTC. This sequence encodes CASSLDSSGGSRYEQYF.

The J gene is TRBJ2-1, the V gene TRBV7-6; D might be TRBD2 (5 bases). From germline, CDR1 is SGHVS and CDR2 FNYEAQ. V was cut by 1 base and J by 8 bases, with 15 bases left in between. The CDR3 loop spans 15 amino acids. The CDR3 region is CASSLEAERSDEQFF. The CDR3 DNA reads TGTGCCAGCAGCTTAGAAGCTGAGCGGAGCGATGAGCAGTTCTTC.